The next 17 T cell receptor beta chains were all read from a single sample in a study of T cells after yellow fever vaccination. MiXCR was run by TCRdb on the 5' RACE reads, yielding one entry per CDR3 protein. This sample has about 68,000 distinct CDR3 sequences, with approximately 7% found just once. The sample in question was CD8+ T cells sorted from PBMCs, obtained approximately 40 days after the first yellow fever vaccination. The receptors were gathered from a young man who received the YFV17D yellow fever vaccine.

Only a few counts were recorded for this clonotype. This chain connects TRBV7-6 to TRBJ2-1; weak D call: TRBD2 (6 bases). CDR1 is SGHVS, CDR2 FNYEAQ, per germline. The CDR3 extends over 17 amino acids. The V end lost 2 bases, the J end lost 0 bases, and 14 bases lay between the germline ends. CDR3 coding DNA: TGTGCCAGCAGCTTAATACACCGGGAGAGCTCCTACAATGAGCAGTTCTTC. Translation: CASSLIHRESSYNEQFF.

This clonotype was observed at least ten times. The V gene is TRBV27, the J gene TRBJ2-7, with D tentatively TRBD2 (6 bases). CDR3 length: 13 residues. V shed 2 bases and J shed 7 bases, with 12 bases lying between them. Germline CDR1 and CDR2: MNHEY and SMNVEV (reference sequence). CDR3 protein: CASSLMAGPEQYF. In DNA form, the CDR3 reads TGTGCCAGCAGTTTAATGGCGGGGCCGGAGCAGTACTTC.

This clonotype came up many times. The chain is built from TRBV10-2 and TRBJ1-1; 8 bases match TRBD1. This CDR3 has 13 amino acids. From germline, CDR1 is WSHSY and CDR2 SAAADI. V dropped 10 bases and J dropped 1; count of bases not matched to a gene: 5. CDR3 sequence: CAIAGTGNTEAFF. Here the CDR3 DNA reads TGCGCCATCGCCGGGACAGGGAACACTGAAGCTTTCTTT.

This clonotype was picked up many times. V gene TRBV7-9 combines with J gene TRBJ2-7; no clear D. V shed 5 bases and J shed 0 bases, with 11 bases lying between them. Germline-derived CDR1 and CDR2 are SEHNR and FQNEAQ (reference sequence). The CDR3 is 14 amino acids. The CDR3 DNA is TGTGCCAGCAGCGACCAGGCAAACTCCTACGAGCAGTACTTC. This encodes CASSDQANSYEQYF.

This clonotype has just a few counts. This rearrangement joins TRBV12-3 or TRBV12-4 to TRBJ2-7, with TRBD2 identical over 13 bases. With V trimmed by 3 bases and J by 6 bases, 5 bases remained unmatched. The CDR3 runs 15 residues. The DNA for the CDR3 is TGTGCCAGCAGTTTGACTAGCGGGGGGACAATCGAGCAGTACGTC. It specifies CASSLTSGGTIEQYV.

The rearrangement links TRBV4-1 to TRBJ1-2; TRBD1 is a possible D gene (6 bases). V was clipped by 3 bases and J by 0 bases, with 17 bases between them. The CDR3 is made up of 17 amino acids. Germline V gene lookup returns CDR1 MGHRA and CDR2 YSYEKL. CDR3 amino acids: CASSHGRDTLSNYGYTF. The CDR3 DNA reads TGCGCCAGCAGCCATGGCAGGGACACCTTATCTAACTATGGCTACACCTTC.

This clonotype was seen at least ten times. The chain couples TRBV7-9 to TRBJ1-5; D is ambiguous. The V gene lost 3 bases and the J gene lost 0 bases, with 6 bases spanning the gap. Per germline, CDR1 SEHNR and CDR2 FQNEAQ (reference sequence). The CDR3 sequence is 14 residues long. CDR3 sequence: CASSFTDSNQPQHF. Written as DNA, the CDR3 is TGTGCCAGCAGCTTTACGGATAGCAATCAGCCCCAGCATTTT.

This clonotype was picked up many times. This chain connects TRBV6-5 to TRBJ2-1, with no clear D. Between the trimmed V and J ends, which lost 2 bases and 12 bases, there was a span of 8 bases. This CDR3 contains 11 residues. Germline CDR1 reads MNHEY; CDR2 reads SVGAGI. The CDR3 sequence is CASSYLRVQFF. In DNA, the CDR3 is TGTGCCAGCAGTTACCTAAGGGTGCAGTTCTTC.

The chain couples TRBV10-2 to TRBJ2-3; 9 bases align to TRBD1. The junction had 22 bases not matched to a gene; V was cut back by 8 bases and J by 1 base. Germline CDR1 and CDR2: WSHSY and SAAADI. The CDR3 loop spans 20 amino acids. The CDR3 coding sequence is TGCGCCAGCCCACGCGTTAAACCGGGACAGGGAGTAGTCGGCACAGATACGCAGTATTTT. Translating gives CASPRVKPGQGVVGTDTQYF.

Many counts were recorded for this clonotype. The genes are TRBV20-1 and TRBJ1-2; TRBD1 is a possible D gene (5 bases). Per the germline V gene, CDR1 is DFQATT and CDR2 is SNEGSKA (reference sequence). The length of the CDR3 is 14 residues. Trimming took 0 bases from V and 1 from J, leaving 9 bases between them. The CDR3 DNA reads TGCAGTGCTAGAGAGGGGGGTGGTAACTATGGCTACACCTTC. Protein: CSAREGGGNYGYTF.

Of note for this clonotype: A single base separates this from a much larger clone, so it may be a read error. This chain links TRBV29-1 with TRBJ1-4; D is possibly TRBD1 (6 bases). The CDR3 has 14 amino acids. Trimming shortened V by 3 bases and J by 5 bases, and 13 bases separated the two germline ends. Germline-derived CDR1 and CDR2 are SQVTM and ANQGSEA. CDR3 sequence reads: CSVEMRGDNEKLFF. DNA for the CDR3: TGCAGCGTTGAGATGAGGGGGGACAATGAAAAACTGTTTTTT.

At least ten counts were recorded for this clonotype. The gene calls are TRBV14 and TRBJ2-1; 7 bases map to TRBD2. This CDR3 has 18 amino acids. Germline assignment: CDR1 SGHDN and CDR2 FVKESK. The V segment lost 4 bases and the J segment 0 bases; nucleotides outside the gene matches: 12. CDR3: CASSLMGRGGSSYNEQFF. CDR3 in DNA: TGTGCCAGCAGCCTAATGGGGAGGGGCGGGAGCTCCTACAATGAGCAGTTCTTC.

This clonotype was counted ten times or more. The chain uses TRBV9 and TRBJ2-2; D not certain. The CDR3 has 15 residues. CDR1 is SGDLS, CDR2 YYNGEE, per germline. V lost 0 bases and J lost 3, with 9 bases in between. The CDR3 DNA sequence: TGTGCCAGCAGCGTAGTGGGGTATGACACCGGGGAGCTGTTTTTT. Its translation: CASSVVGYDTGELFF.

This clonotype came up a few times. The chain carries TRBV7-9 and TRBJ2-1, with a weak D call TRBD2 (6 bases). Trimming left V 5 bases short and J 4 bases short, with 15 bases between. CDR3 length equals 15 residues. Germline V gene data show CDR1 as SEHNR and CDR2 as FQNEAQ (reference sequence). CDR3 loop: CASSRPGGPYNEQFF. The CDR3 DNA sequence: TGTGCCAGCAGCCGCCCCGGGGGTCCGTACAATGAGCAGTTCTTC.

V is TRBV4-3 and J is TRBJ2-3; TRBD1 is a possible D gene (6 bases). Trimming pared 0 bases from V and 0 bases from J, leaving 10 bases between. Germline V gene sequence: CDR1 LGHNA, CDR2 YSLEER. The CDR3 has 16 amino acids. CDR3 DNA: TGCGCCAGCAGCCAAGACAGGGGATCCAGCACAGATACGCAGTATTTT. It specifies CASSQDRGSSTDTQYF.

This clonotype was detected only a few times. This chain uses TRBV28 with TRBJ2-5, with a possible D match to TRBD2 (5 bases). This CDR3 comprises 13 residues. Trimming stripped 8 bases from V and 5 bases from J, with 15 bases between. Per the germline V gene, CDR1 is MDHEN and CDR2 is SYDVKM. CDR3 DNA sequence: TGTGCCAGCCTTATTCGGGGTGCCGAGACCCAGTACTTC. This sequence encodes CASLIRGAETQYF.

V gene TRBV7-2 combines with J gene TRBJ2-7; TRBD2 matches at 9 bases. Per the germline V gene, CDR1 is SGHTA and CDR2 is FQGNSA. V gave up 1 base and J gave up 6 bases; unmatched junction bases: 13. The CDR3 sequence is 17 residues long. The CDR3 loop reads CASSLGGASGAVAEQYF. In nucleotides, the CDR3 is TGTGCCAGCAGCTTAGGGGGTGCTAGCGGGGCTGTCGCCGAGCAGTACTTC.